Below are 24 T cell receptor beta chains sequenced from a single sample in a study of shared clonotypes between healthy human individuals. As defined, naive CD8 cells were CD45RO-negative and positively selected for CCR7, with terminally differentiated effector memory CD45RA+ cells excluded. Some clones are missing from TCRdb's copy, which holds only in-frame ones; the method was immunoSEQ multiplex PCR. The sample lists roughly 770,000 clones, about 97% occurring once. Sequenced input: naive CD8+ T cells sorted from blood. These receptor sequences come from a man aged 30 to 39 in good health.

The chain recombines TRBV5-1 with TRBJ2-7, with 12 positions matching TRBD2. This CDR3 is built from 17 residues. The germline gives CDR1 SGHRS, CDR2 YFSETQ. After removal of 3 bases from V and 2 bases from J, the junction contained 9 bases not matched to a gene. The CDR3 protein is CASSSLAGGPPTYEQYF. The CDR3 DNA follows: TGCGCCAGCAGCTCCCTAGCGGGAGGGCCGCCTACCTACGAGCAGTACTTC.

This chain joins TRBV5-8 and TRBJ2-7; possibly TRBD1 or TRBD2 for D (5 bases each). CDR1 is SGHTS and CDR2 is YDEGEE in the germline V gene. V was cut by 4 bases and J by 0 bases, with 23 bases left in between. CDR3 length: 18 amino acids. The CDR3 DNA reads TGTGCCAGCAGCGATATACCGGGACGTCGGACGTTCTCCTACGAGCAGTACTTC. Protein sequence: CASSDIPGRRTFSYEQYF. Together with reference TRBV5-8 and TRBJ2-7, the CDR3 gives the full variable domain: EAGVTQSPTHLIKTRGQQATLRCSPISGHTSVYWYQQALGLGLQFLLWYDEGEERNRGNFPPRFSGRQFPNYSSELNVNALELEDSALYLCASSDIPGRRTFSYEQYFGPGTRLTVT.

The rearrangement links TRBV2 to TRBJ2-1; 12 positions match TRBD2. There are 17 residues in the CDR3. CDR1 and CDR2 (germline): SNHLY, FYNNEI. After removal of 3 bases from V and 5 bases from J, the junction contained 8 bases not matched to a gene. CDR3 in amino acids: CASSDPTSGSYNNEQFF. The CDR3 nucleotides are TGTGCCAGCAGTGATCCGACTAGCGGGAGTTATAACAATGAGCAGTTCTTC.

The rearrangement uses TRBV27 and TRBJ2-1; D remains ambiguous. The CDR3 sequence is 12 residues long. Trimming removed 3 bases at V and 8 bases at J, with 8 bases between. Germline V CDR1 and CDR2: MNHEY, SMNVEV (reference sequence). CDR3 sequence: CASSFPSDEQFF. The CDR3 DNA follows: TGTGCCAGCAGTTTCCCGTCTGATGAGCAGTTCTTC.

V is TRBV6-5 and J is TRBJ2-1; 9 bases align to TRBD2. CDR1 and CDR2 from the germline V gene are MNHEY and SVGAGI. The CDR3 is made up of 15 amino acids. Trimming took 5 bases from V and 9 from J; bases not matched to a gene: 11. CDR3 protein: CASSPPWAGGGEQFF. Written as DNA, the CDR3 is TGTGCCAGCAGTCCGCCTTGGGCGGGAGGGGGTGAGCAGTTCTTC.

The rearrangement uses TRBV7-3 and TRBJ2-7, with 9 bases matching TRBD1. The germline CDR1 and CDR2 sequences are SGHTA and FQGTGA. V shed 1 base and J 3 bases; nucleotides not matched to a gene: 4. This CDR3 is 15 amino acids long. As DNA, the CDR3 is TGTGCCAGCAGCTTAAGTGGACAGGGGCTCTACGAGCAGTACTTC. This codes for CASSLSGQGLYEQYF.

The chain joins TRBV2 to TRBJ2-7; possibly TRBD2 for D (5 bases). The CDR3 has 16 residues. Germline assignment: CDR1 SNHLY and CDR2 FYNNEI. V gave up 10 bases and J gave up 3 bases, with 25 bases separating them. CDR3 region: CATLHTSEAGDYEQYF. For the CDR3, the DNA is TGTGCCACCCTACACACCTCAGAGGCCGGGGACTACGAGCAGTACTTC.

The chain couples TRBV15 to TRBJ1-4, with unresolved D. Germline CDR1 is LNHNV and CDR2 is YYDKDF (reference sequence). V shed 0 bases and J shed 0 bases, with 17 bases lying between them. The CDR3 spans 19 residues. CDR3 nucleotides: TGTGCCACCAGCAGAGATTCCGAGGGCCAGACTGCAACTAATGAAAAACTGTTTTTT. Its protein is CATSRDSEGQTATNEKLFF.

The chain links TRBV4-1 to TRBJ1-3; D remains ambiguous. This CDR3 has 18 residues. V shed 3 bases and J shed 0 bases, with 18 bases lying between them. The V gene's germline CDR1 is MGHRA and CDR2 YSYEKL. The CDR3 loop reads CASSQVGLGPYSGNTIYF. The CDR3 coding sequence is TGCGCCAGCAGCCAGGTCGGATTGGGTCCGTACTCTGGAAACACCATATATTTT.

The V gene is TRBV5-6, the J gene TRBJ2-3; TRBD1 matches 7 bases. This CDR3 is built from 16 residues. Germline V gene data show CDR1 as SGHDT and CDR2 as YYEEEE. The V segment lost 5 bases and the J segment 2 bases; nucleotides outside the gene matches: 11. In nucleotides, the CDR3 is TGTGCCAGCAGTACTGGACAGGCCACTTTCACAGATACGCAGTATTTT. Amino acids: CASSTGQATFTDTQYF.

The chain carries TRBV13 and TRBJ2-7, with TRBD1 identical over 12 bases. Germline V lookup: CDR1 PRHDT, CDR2 FYEKMQ (reference sequence). Unmatched junction bases numbered 5, after V lost 5 bases and J lost 9 bases. This CDR3 comprises 13 residues. CDR3 amino acids: CASSPRDRGRQYF. CDR3 DNA: TGTGCCAGCAGCCCCCGGGACAGGGGGCGGCAGTACTTC.

The chain is built from TRBV7-8 and TRBJ2-7; D unclear. Trimming took off 5 bases at V and 0 bases at J, with 17 bases between the two ends. The CDR3 runs 16 residues. Germline CDR1 reads SGHVS; CDR2 reads FQNEAQ. The CDR3 is CASSPWTASSSYEQYF. The CDR3 DNA reads as TGTGCCAGCAGCCCATGGACCGCATCCAGCTCCTACGAGCAGTACTTC.

V and J are TRBV30 and TRBJ2-7; 8 bases agree with TRBD2. Germline V gene lookup returns CDR1 GTSNPN and CDR2 SVGIG (reference sequence). This CDR3 contains 16 residues. V trimming: 1 base; J trimming: 4 bases; junction bases outside the gene matches: 12. CDR3 bases: TGTGCCTGGAGTGCACTGACGGGACTAGGGAGGTACGAGCAGTACTTC. This gives the protein CAWSALTGLGRYEQYF.

V usage is TRBV6-1 and J usage is TRBJ2-5; TRBD1 matches 12 bases. The CDR3 sequence is 18 residues long. Trimming cost V 2 bases and J 5 bases; bases outside gene matches: 12. Per the germline V gene, CDR1 is MNHNS and CDR2 is SASEGT. CDR3 in DNA: TGTGCCAGCAGTGAACCCTCGTGGGGGACAGGGGGCGGTGAGACCCAGTACTTC. Its translation is CASSEPSWGTGGGETQYF.

The chain uses TRBV4-2 and TRBJ2-4; D ambiguous. Deletions cut 0 bases from V and 0 bases from J, with 9 bases between. This CDR3 is built from 16 residues. Germline V gives CDR1 LGHNA, CDR2 YNFKEQ. CDR3 DNA sequence: TGTGCCAGCAGCCAAGAAAAGGTACTAGCCAAAAACATTCAGTACTTC. Residues: CASSQEKVLAKNIQYF.

This rearrangement joins TRBV5-6 to TRBJ1-3; possible D gene TRBD1, 5 bases. CDR1 is SGHDT and CDR2 is YYEEEE in the germline V gene. The CDR3 consists of 16 residues. V was trimmed by 3 bases and J by 2 bases, leaving 15 bases between them. The CDR3 loop is CASSWDPGTPGNTIYF. CDR3 nucleotide sequence: TGTGCCAGCAGCTGGGATCCAGGGACCCCTGGAAACACCATATATTTT.

The chain employs TRBV19 and TRBJ2-1, with TRBD1 identical over 8 bases. The CDR3 spans 17 residues. CDR1 LNHDA and CDR2 SQIVND come from the germline V gene (reference sequence). Losses at the gene ends were 5 bases for V and 2 bases for J; bases not matched to a gene: 11. The CDR3 sequence: CASSLPDRVSPYNEQFF. DNA of the CDR3: TGTGCCAGTAGTCTCCCGGACAGGGTTTCCCCCTACAATGAGCAGTTCTTC.

The rearrangement joins TRBV9 to TRBJ1-4; D unclear. The V gene's germline CDR1 is SGDLS and CDR2 YYNGEE. The CDR3 consists of 15 residues. Trimming left V 3 bases short and J 4 bases short, with 13 bases between. CDR3 DNA sequence: TGTGCCAGCAGCGCGTCGGGGTTAAGTAATGAAAAACTGTTTTTT. Residues: CASSASGLSNEKLFF. The variable domain in full, with the rest retrieved from reference TRBV9 and TRBJ1-4, is DSGVTQTPKHLITATGQRVTLRCSPRSGDLSVYWYQQSLDQGLQFLIQYYNGEERAKGNILERFSAQQFPDLHSELNLSSLELGDSALYFCASSASGLSNEKLFFGSGTQLSVL.

Notes on this clone: The junction shows a germline mismatch at one end, possibly a read error. The chain has TRBV9 and TRBJ1-2; D not certain. The CDR3 loop spans 13 amino acids. CDR1 is SGDLS and CDR2 is YYNGEE in the germline V gene. The CDR3 nucleotides read TGTGCCAGCAGCGCCCCCGAAGGTGGCGGCTACACTTTC. Protein sequence: CASSAPEGGGYTF.

The chain employs TRBV13 and TRBJ2-1; 13 bases map to TRBD2. The CDR3 sequence is 16 residues long. Germline V gene sequence: CDR1 PRHDT, CDR2 FYEKMQ (reference sequence). V lost 6 bases to trimming and J lost 9 bases; unmatched junction nucleotides: 11. CDR3 nucleotide sequence: TGTGCCAGCAGTTCGGACCGGGGACTAGCGGGACTTGAGCAGTTCTTC. This gives the protein CASSSDRGLAGLEQFF.

CDR3 bases: TGTGCCAGCAGCGACGGGTGGGGCAATCAGCCCCAGCATTTT. Translating gives CASSDGWGNQPQHF. The chain links TRBV9 to TRBJ1-5; D ambiguous. Germline-derived CDR1 and CDR2 are SGDLS and YYNGEE. Trimming pared 3 bases from V and 2 bases from J, leaving 9 bases between. The CDR3 loop spans 14 amino acids.

This rearrangement joins TRBV7-9 to TRBJ2-1; 7 nucleotides line up with TRBD1. Per the germline V gene, CDR1 is SEHNR and CDR2 is FQNEAQ (reference sequence). The CDR3 covers 16 residues. The V and J ends lost 5 bases and 4 bases, in that order; junction bases with no gene match: 11. Here the CDR3 DNA reads TGTGCCAGCAGCCCTACAGACAGGGCTCTTTACAATGAGCAGTTCTTC. Translation gives CASSPTDRALYNEQFF.

The chain links TRBV7-2 to TRBJ2-1, with 9 bases identical to TRBD1. The germline V gene has CDR1 SGHTA and CDR2 FQGNSA. The trim removed 5 bases at V and 6 bases at J, leaving 5 bases unmatched. This CDR3 spans 14 amino acids. DNA of the CDR3: TGTGCCAGCAGCCCGGGACAGGGCCTCAATGAGCAGTTCTTC. Translated: CASSPGQGLNEQFF.

The rearrangement links TRBV6-5 to TRBJ2-1; TRBD2 matches at 7 bases. With 6 bases clipped from V and 6 bases from J, the junction kept 8 bases outside the gene matches. CDR3 length equals 14 residues. CDR1 is MNHEY and CDR2 is SVGAGI in the germline V gene. Here the CDR3 reads CASSQQTSLNEQFF. As DNA, the CDR3 is TGTGCCAGCAGCCAACAGACTAGCCTCAATGAGCAGTTCTTC.